This passage covers 12 T cell receptor beta chains from one sample sequenced in a study of PD-1 blockade in mismatch repair-deficient tumors (dated by TCRdb to 2017 to 2019). The antigens these receptors bind are not known. The protocol used for the library was the immunoSEQ multiplex PCR assay. TCRdb's version of the immuneACCESS table is confined to in-frame rearrangements and falls short of the full clone set. An unresolved V gene accounts for under half of the shortfall where checked; the remainder is of unknown origin. The sample records about 14,000 clones, about nine tenths of which are singletons. The leading ten clones occupy about an eighth of the sample. The time point label here, explained by the study, means: identical approximately 10-day culture without peptide (control). Sequencing was performed on cells cultured in vitro, taken from a patient treated with pembrolizumab. The receptors derive from an adult with mismatch repair-deficient cancer.

The J gene is TRBJ1-5, the V gene TRBV9, with D possibly matching TRBD1 (5 bases). This CDR3 comprises 15 residues. Germline V gives CDR1 SGDLS, CDR2 YYNGEE. V was pared by 3 bases and J by 3 bases, with 13 bases between. DNA of the CDR3: TGTGCCAGCAGCGAGGAGGGGAGGGTCAATCAGCCCCAGCATTTT. This gives the protein CASSEEGRVNQPQHF.

The rearrangement uses TRBV18 and TRBJ1-4; D call uncertain. Trimming cost V 3 bases and J 3 bases, with 11 bases left between them. Germline loops: CDR1 KGHSH, CDR2 LQKENI. CDR3 length: 15 residues. The CDR3 DNA sequence: TGTGCCAGCTCACCGATGGGGAGAGCTAATGAAAAACTGTTTTTT. Translation: CASSPMGRANEKLFF.

The rearrangement links TRBV5-6 to TRBJ2-1; D may correspond to TRBD1 or TRBD2 (5 bases each). The CDR3 is 16 amino acids. CDR1 SGHDT and CDR2 YYEEEE come from the germline V gene. Between the trimmed V and J ends, which lost 7 bases and 6 bases, there was a span of 23 bases. CDR3 residues: CASGLGGEMRGNEQFF. Written as DNA, the CDR3 is TGTGCCAGCGGGCTGGGTGGGGAGATGAGGGGCAATGAGCAGTTCTTC.

The chain carries TRBV6-5 and TRBJ2-3; a weak D match, TRBD2 (5 bases). This CDR3 region has 16 residues. V lost 2 bases to trimming and J lost 0 bases, with 12 bases between them. The germline gives CDR1 MNHEY, CDR2 SVGAGI. The CDR3 DNA sequence: TGTGCCAGCAGTTACGAGGGCGGAATGAGCACAGATACGCAGTATTTT. It specifies CASSYEGGMSTDTQYF.

This sequence joins TRBV7-3 and TRBJ2-3; D ambiguous. Germline CDR1 SGHTA, CDR2 FQGTGA. V shed 4 bases and J shed 0 bases, with 5 bases lying between them. This CDR3 is built from 13 residues. The CDR3 coding sequence is TGTGCCAGCAGCTCAGTAAGCACAGATACGCAGTATTTT. Translation: CASSSVSTDTQYF.

V is TRBV9 and J is TRBJ2-1, with unresolved D. The V and J ends lost 2 bases and 9 bases respectively, with 9 bases between them. The CDR3 is made up of 12 amino acids. Germline-derived CDR1 and CDR2 are SGDLS and YYNGEE. The CDR3 spells CASSVARGEQFF. CDR3 DNA: TGTGCCAGCAGCGTCGCGCGAGGTGAGCAGTTCTTC.

The chain employs TRBV6-1 and TRBJ2-7; TRBD1 matches 9 bases. The ends lost 1 base at V and 8 bases at J; junction bases unmatched: 6. Germline CDR1 and CDR2: MNHNS and SASEGT. The CDR3 sequence is 14 residues long. The CDR3: CASSEGGQGYKQYF. CDR3 bases: TGTGCCAGCAGTGAAGGCGGACAGGGGTACAAGCAGTACTTC.

This chain joins TRBV9 and TRBJ2-3; 9 positions agree with TRBD1. J gave up 2 bases and V 4 bases, and 11 bases lay outside the gene matches. CDR3 length: 17 amino acids. The germline gives CDR1 SGDLS, CDR2 YYNGEE. The CDR3 loop reads CASSIMGGTGNTDTQYF. Written as DNA, the CDR3 is TGTGCCAGCAGCATTATGGGGGGGACAGGGAACACAGATACGCAGTATTTT. The full variable domain, with the rest looked up from reference TRBV9 and TRBJ2-3, is DSGVTQTPKHLITATGQRVTLRCSPRSGDLSVYWYQQSLDQGLQFLIQYYNGEERAKGNILERFSAQQFPDLHSELNLSSLELGDSALYFCASSIMGGTGNTDTQYFGPGTRLTVL.

The chain links TRBV6-5 to TRBJ2-2, with TRBD2 matching 14 bases. V was clipped by 4 bases and J by 5 bases; unmatched bases: 3. The CDR3 has 16 amino acids. Per germline, CDR1 MNHEY and CDR2 SVGAGI. The CDR3 DNA sequence: TGTGCCAGCAGTTTACGACTAGCGGGAGGGACCGGGGAGCTGTTTTTT. It codes for CASSLRLAGGTGELFF.

CDR3 in amino acids: CASSRKDYEQYF. CDR3 bases: TGCGCCAGCAGCAGGAAAGACTACGAGCAGTACTTC. This chain joins TRBV5-1 and TRBJ2-7; D is unresolved. Trimming stripped 4 bases from V and 3 bases from J, with 8 bases between. This CDR3 spans 12 amino acids. Germline-derived CDR1 and CDR2 are SGHRS and YFSETQ.

The CDR3: CASSGSGTRAYNEQFF. The CDR3 DNA reads TGTGCCAGCAGCGGCTCCGGGACCAGGGCTTACAATGAGCAGTTCTTC. The rearrangement links TRBV5-4 to TRBJ2-1; D assignment may be TRBD1 or TRBD2 (5 bases each). CDR1 and CDR2 (germline): SGHNT, YYREEE (reference sequence). Trimming took 4 bases from V and 4 from J, leaving 18 bases between them. This CDR3 region has 16 residues.

This chain joins TRBV27 and TRBJ2-1; TRBD1 is a possible D gene (5 bases). Germline V gene lookup returns CDR1 MNHEY and CDR2 SMNVEV (reference sequence). The CDR3 has 16 residues. Trimming removed 3 bases at V and 5 bases at J, with 17 bases between. In nucleotides, the CDR3 is TGTGCCAGCAGTTTGGCATCCCAGGGATATGACAATGAGCAGTTCTTC. As protein: CASSLASQGYDNEQFF.